This T cell receptor (beta chain) was captured in a study of blood T cell repertoires in COVID-19. Study details: The United States, Italy and Spain provided the acute and convalescent COVID-19 samples. Sample material is recorded as cDNA or gDNA derived from T cells, B-cell-depleted T cells, or PBMCs.

Source study methods: From reference gene primer amplification, estimates of nucleated cell counts were derived. The data were produced by immunoSEQ multiplex PCR, yet TCRdb's version contains in-frame clones alone and is incomplete. V, J and clone size are those of that table, while D and trimming were read from the DNA. This table holds 98,000 or so clones, over 75% found once. Per germline, CDR1 LGHNA and CDR2 YNFKEQ. V lost 4 bases and J lost 6; bases outside the gene matches: 7. The CDR3 extends over 15 amino acids. This chain uses TRBV4-2 with TRBJ1-4; 8 bases are a match to TRBD1. Sequencing was done on a sample of peripheral blood. The receptor was isolated from a woman in her 70s with acute or convalescent COVID-19. CDR3 sequence reads: CASSRTGGRDEKLFF. The CDR3 nucleotides read TGTGCCAGCAGCCGTACAGGGGGGAGAGATGAAAAACTGTTTTTT.